This TCR beta chain was obtained from a study of post-analysis software for immune sequencing data (dated by TCRdb to the mid-2010s). About the full investigation: Relapsing-remitting, secondary progressive and progressive-relapsing multiple sclerosis were recorded as disease courses, and subtype annotation was lacking for some patients. The patient repertoires were compared against 11 previously published healthy control repertoires obtained from donors aged 6 to 25 years. A subset of samples was prepared in parallel using single-end sample barcoding, then pooled and co-amplified after Illumina adapter ligation.

To demonstrate the VDJtools post-analysis software, the study profiled TCR beta repertoires from the peripheral blood of under 15 young patients with multiple sclerosis. The patients with multiple sclerosis were children and adolescents between roughly 6 and 16 years of age. As regards this clonotype: Its antigen remains unidentified. Base quality data are lacking; no much larger clone is found one base away.

V and J lose 7 bases and 0 bases, and a span of 19 bases separates them. The germline V gene encodes CDR1 MGHDK and CDR2 SYGVNS. The CDR3 has 17 amino acids, counting the end cysteine and phenylalanine. The retained sequence is limited to the CDR3, 51 bases, with the frame set at the first base. Overall results and qualifications from the work: Patients showed significantly higher frequencies than controls for about five TRBV segments, among them TRBV5-6, TRBV5-1 and TRBV20-1. The control group was slightly older than the multiple sclerosis patient group. Direct clustering with F measure revealed strong co-clustering of samples prepared in the same batch, which led to a batch-effect correction. Compared with controls, multiple sclerosis patients had significantly lower normalized Chao1 diversity, a finding suggesting substantial peripheral T-cell clonal expansion.

The method was PCR. The instrument was an Illumina HiSeq 2500. Unique molecular identifiers were incorporated into TCR beta cDNA libraries to reduce PCR and sequencing biases. Per 1 to 10 million input T cells, 500,000 or so cDNA molecules were obtained, such that each molecule approximated one T cell. The same protocol used for the earlier healthy control dataset was applied to prepare and sequence the patient libraries. Within a given batch, samples were prepared together, multiplexed and sequenced on the same HiSeq lane. The original pipeline was this. Raw barcoded reads were processed with MIGEC, and single-read molecular identifier groups were discarded before consensus assembly and CDR3 extraction. Clonotype tables were post-analysed with VDJtools, normalizing diversity by down-sampling all datasets to the smallest sample size. To correct batch-related cross-sample contamination, repertoire overlap clustering matched CDR3 amino acid sequences but not nucleotide sequences. TCRdb trimmed public reads at Q25 via fastp, called clones via MiXCR and kept in-frame beta chains. Rows with a matching CDR3 protein are joined into one entry that keeps the most common DNA and genes. TCRdb, not the authors, supplied the V and J calls. Within this sample are about 810,000 distinct CDR3 sequences, with under 70% of them counted one time only. About 4.5% of the sample is taken by the ten largest.

The receptor chain draws on TRBV25-1 and TRBJ2-1; the D gene is perhaps TRBD2, on 5 matching bases. This receptor was obtained from a girl under 18 with multiple sclerosis. Material: blood. The CDR3 has the sequence CASTGRALANSYNEQFF. The DNA sequence is as follows: TGTGCCAGCACCGGAAGGGCCTTAGCGAACTCCTACAATGAGCAGTTCTTC. The reference TRBV25-1 and TRBJ2-1 proteins fill in what lies around the CDR3, so the full variable domain reads EADIYQTPRYLVIGTGKKITLECSQTMGHDKMYWYQQDPGMELHLIHYSYGVNSTEKGDLSSESTVSRIRTEHFPLTLESARPSHTSQYLCASTGRALANSYNEQFFGPGTRLTVL.